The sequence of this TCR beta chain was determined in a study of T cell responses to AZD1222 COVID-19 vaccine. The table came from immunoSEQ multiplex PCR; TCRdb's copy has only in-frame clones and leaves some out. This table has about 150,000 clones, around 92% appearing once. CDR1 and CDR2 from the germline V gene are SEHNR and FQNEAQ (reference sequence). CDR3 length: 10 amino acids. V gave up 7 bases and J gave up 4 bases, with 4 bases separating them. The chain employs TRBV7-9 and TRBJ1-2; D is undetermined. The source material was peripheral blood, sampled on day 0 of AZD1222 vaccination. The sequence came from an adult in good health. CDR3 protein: CASTGYGYTF. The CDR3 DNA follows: TGTGCCAGCACCGGCTATGGCTACACCTTC.